Below, 20 T cell receptor beta chains from the same sample are listed, as sequenced in a study of STAT5B mutations in CD4+ large granular lymphocyte leukemia. The protocol was immunoSEQ multiplex PCR, while the TCRdb copy is restricted to in-frame clones and leaves out a portion. The table lists roughly 30,000 clones, around 74% of them singletons. The sequenced material came from CD4+ T cells from blood buffy coats. The receptors stem from a human donor in good health.

The chain combines TRBV18 with TRBJ2-2; no clear D gene. This CDR3 is 13 amino acids long. The germline gives CDR1 KGHSH, CDR2 LQKENI. The V gene lost 4 bases and the J gene lost 4 bases, with 7 bases spanning the gap. CDR3 sequence reads: CASSLGVTGELFF. The CDR3 nucleotides read TGTGCCAGCTCACTTGGCGTCACCGGGGAGCTGTTTTTT.

The V and J genes are TRBV28 and TRBJ2-7, with a weak D call TRBD2 (5 bases). This CDR3 has 14 residues. Trimming stripped 3 bases from V and 2 bases from J, with 11 bases between. In germline, CDR1 is MDHEN, CDR2 SYDVKM. In DNA, the CDR3 is TGTGCCAGCAGTTTGAGCGGAGAAACCTACGAGCAGTACTTC. Translated: CASSLSGETYEQYF.

This rearrangement joins TRBV5-5 to TRBJ2-6; D not certain. Germline assignment: CDR1 SGHKS and CDR2 YYEKEE (reference sequence). The CDR3 covers 15 residues. Trimming took off 0 bases at V and 2 bases at J, with 6 bases between the two ends. CDR3 protein: CASSLGWAGANVLTF. The CDR3 nucleotides read TGTGCCAGCAGCTTGGGTTGGGCTGGGGCCAACGTCCTGACTTTC.

The chain has TRBV6-8 and TRBJ1-2; 10 bases agree with TRBD1. The CDR3 length is 14 residues. Germline trimming cut 5 bases from V and 6 bases from J; bases unmatched to any gene: 6. The V gene's germline CDR1 is MNHGY and CDR2 SAAAGT. CDR3 nucleotides: TGTGCCAGCAGTCCAGACAGGGGGCGAGATGGCTACACCTTC. Translating gives CASSPDRGRDGYTF.

The chain carries TRBV15 and TRBJ1-5; D gene uncertain. Germline V gene sequence: CDR1 LNHNV, CDR2 YYDKDF (reference sequence). Trimming pared 3 bases from V and 3 bases from J, leaving 15 bases between. The CDR3 contains 16 residues. CDR3 region: CATSSAALFNNQPQHF. DNA of the CDR3: TGTGCCACCAGCAGTGCAGCCCTCTTCAACAATCAGCCCCAGCATTTT.

This chain uses TRBV7-2 with TRBJ1-5; no firm D call. CDR1 and CDR2 (germline): SGHTA, FQGNSA. Deletions cut 5 bases from V and 0 bases from J, with 11 bases between. This CDR3 has 15 amino acids. The CDR3 DNA follows: TGTGCCAGCAGCGGCAGCCTATCTAGCAATCAGCCCCAGCATTTT. Residues: CASSGSLSSNQPQHF.

This rearrangement joins TRBV11-2 to TRBJ2-2; possibly TRBD1 or TRBD2 for D (5 bases each). The CDR3 sequence is 15 residues long. The V end was cut by 6 bases, the J end by 4 bases, with 15 bases between. Germline-derived CDR1 and CDR2 are SGHAT and FQNNGV. The CDR3 DNA sequence: TGTGCCAGCAGGCCCTGGGGGTCGAGCACCGGGGAGCTGTTTTTT. Translated, it gives CASRPWGSSTGELFF.

V and J are TRBV28 and TRBJ2-6, with D perhaps matching TRBD1 or TRBD2 (6 bases each). This CDR3 has 15 amino acids. V was clipped by 7 bases and J by 0 bases, with 10 bases between them. Germline loops: CDR1 MDHEN, CDR2 SYDVKM. CDR3 nucleotides: TGTGCCAGCAAGGGGGGCAGCTCTGGGGCCAACGTCCTGACTTTC. This codes for CASKGGSSGANVLTF.

The chain joins TRBV11-2 to TRBJ2-1, with a tentative D call TRBD2 (6 bases). Germline V CDR1 and CDR2: SGHAT, FQNNGV. The CDR3 contains 15 residues. V gave up 7 bases and J gave up 4 bases, with 17 bases separating them. In nucleotides, the CDR3 is TGTGCCAGCATCGAAGCGGGCCAACCTTACAATGAGCAGTTCTTC. Its translation: CASIEAGQPYNEQFF.

This clone appeared a few times. The chain couples TRBV23-1 to TRBJ2-5; D is possibly TRBD1 or TRBD2 (6 bases each). TRBV23-1 falls under the ORF class, with uncertain function. The V gene lost 4 bases and the J gene lost 4 bases, with 10 bases spanning the gap. The CDR3 length is 13 residues. CDR3 region: CASSPGGRETQYF. The CDR3 coding sequence is TGCGCCAGCAGTCCCGGGGGCCGAGAGACCCAGTACTTC.

V and J are TRBV18 and TRBJ2-7, with TRBD1 identical over 11 bases. Germline-derived CDR1 and CDR2 are KGHSH and LQKENI. CDR3 length: 17 amino acids. J lost 4 bases, V lost 2 bases, and 10 bases had no gene match. The CDR3 is CASSPRSAGQGEYEQYF. CDR3 in DNA: TGTGCCAGCTCACCAAGGTCTGCGGGACAGGGGGAATACGAGCAGTACTTC.

V gene TRBV18 combines with J gene TRBJ1-1, with D hard to call. Germline V gives CDR1 KGHSH, CDR2 LQKENI. V dropped 4 bases and J dropped 0 bases, with 6 bases sitting between them. The CDR3 runs 13 residues. CDR3 nucleotide sequence: TGTGCCAGCTCACTGCCAGTGAACACTGAAGCTTTCTTT. It is translated as CASSLPVNTEAFF.

V gene TRBV29-1 combines with J gene TRBJ1-1, with D unresolved. The V end lost 5 bases, the J end lost 5 bases, and 12 bases lay between the germline ends. Germline CDR1 and CDR2: SQVTM and ANQGSEA. The CDR3 has 12 residues. The DNA for the CDR3 is TGCAGCGTTAGACCCGTGAGGACTGAAGCTTTCTTT. Its protein is CSVRPVRTEAFF. Filled out from reference TRBV29-1 and TRBJ1-1, the complete variable domain reads SAVISQKPSRDICQRGTSLTIQCQVDSQVTMMFWYRQQPGQSLTLIATANQGSEATYESGFVIDKFPISRPNLTFSTLTVSNMSPEDSSIYLCSVRPVRTEAFFGQGTRLTVV.

This clone has just a few counts. In DNA, the CDR3 is TGTGCCATTCCCTGGGAGCAGTACGTC. Protein: CAIPWEQYV. The chain uses TRBV6-7 and TRBJ2-7; D is uncertain. TRBV6-7 is an ORF, with its function uncertain. The V gene lost 10 bases and the J gene lost 7 bases, with 8 bases spanning the gap. The CDR3 extends over 9 amino acids.

V usage is TRBV29-1 and J usage is TRBJ1-1, with D possibly being TRBD1 (6 bases). CDR1 is SQVTM, CDR2 ANQGSEA, per germline. Trimming took off 0 bases at V and 5 bases at J, with 10 bases between the two ends. The CDR3 runs 13 residues. CDR3 nucleotides: TGCAGCGTTGAAGACGGGCAGGGGACTGAAGCTTTCTTT. Translation: CSVEDGQGTEAFF.

The rearrangement joins TRBV2 to TRBJ2-7, with TRBD2 matching 13 bases. CDR1 is SNHLY, CDR2 FYNNEI, per germline. V was pared by 6 bases and J by 2 bases, with 4 bases of the junction left unmatched. The CDR3 is 15 amino acids. The CDR3 coding sequence is TGTGCCAGCAGGCGGACTAGCGGGAGTCCCTACGAGCAGTACTTC. Translated: CASRRTSGSPYEQYF. The full variable domain, in which reference TRBV2 and TRBJ2-7 provide the parts outside the CDR3, is EPEVTQTPSHQVTQMGQEVILRCVPISNHLYFYWYRQILGQKVEFLVSFYNNEISEKSEIFDDQFSVERPDGSNFTLKIRSTKLEDSAMYFCASRRTSGSPYEQYFGPGTRLTVT.

The chain carries TRBV7-8 and TRBJ1-2, with TRBD1 matching 11 bases. CDR3 length: 14 amino acids. The V gene end was trimmed by 1 base and the J gene end by 8 bases; junction bases not matched to a gene: 3. Germline CDR1 is SGHVS and CDR2 is FQNEAQ. The DNA for the CDR3 is TGTGCCAGCAGCTTAGGGACAGGGGGCTGGGGCTACACCTTC. Amino acid sequence: CASSLGTGGWGYTF.

The V gene is TRBV7-2, the J gene TRBJ2-7, with TRBD1 matching 9 bases. Germline CDR1 and CDR2: SGHTA and FQGNSA. This CDR3 spans 14 amino acids. J lost 5 bases, V lost 5 bases, and 7 bases had no gene match. The CDR3 is CASSPGTGNHEQYF. For the CDR3, the DNA is TGTGCCAGCAGCCCCGGGACAGGGAACCACGAGCAGTACTTC.

This clone was observed a single time. CDR3: CATSGGTAEPQHF. The CDR3 DNA follows: TGTGCCACCAGCGGGGGGACAGCGGAGCCCCAGCATTTT. V and J are TRBV15 and TRBJ1-5; 7 nucleotides align to TRBD1. Germline V lookup: CDR1 LNHNV, CDR2 YYDKDF (reference sequence). This CDR3 comprises 13 residues. With V trimmed by 5 bases and J by 8 bases, 6 bases remained unmatched.

The rearrangement links TRBV4-3 to TRBJ1-2; D may be TRBD1 (6 bases). The CDR3 is made up of 15 amino acids. The germline V gene has CDR1 LGHNA and CDR2 YSLEER. Trimming took 0 bases from V and 4 from J, leaving 12 bases between them. CDR3 nucleotide sequence: TGCGCCAGCAGCCAAGAAAACCACAGGGCCTATGGCTACACCTTC. It is translated as CASSQENHRAYGYTF.